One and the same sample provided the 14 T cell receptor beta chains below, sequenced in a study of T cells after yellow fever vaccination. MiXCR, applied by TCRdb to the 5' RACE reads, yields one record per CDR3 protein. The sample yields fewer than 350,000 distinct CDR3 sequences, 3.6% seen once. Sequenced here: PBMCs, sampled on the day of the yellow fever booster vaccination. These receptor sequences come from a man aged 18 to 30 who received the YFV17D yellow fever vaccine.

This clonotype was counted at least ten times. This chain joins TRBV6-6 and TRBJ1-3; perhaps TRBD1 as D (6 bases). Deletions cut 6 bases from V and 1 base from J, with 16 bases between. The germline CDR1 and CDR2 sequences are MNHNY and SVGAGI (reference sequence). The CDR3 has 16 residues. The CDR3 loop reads CASSPQNRASGNTIYF. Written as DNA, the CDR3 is TGTGCCAGCAGCCCACAGAACAGGGCTTCTGGAAACACCATATATTTT.

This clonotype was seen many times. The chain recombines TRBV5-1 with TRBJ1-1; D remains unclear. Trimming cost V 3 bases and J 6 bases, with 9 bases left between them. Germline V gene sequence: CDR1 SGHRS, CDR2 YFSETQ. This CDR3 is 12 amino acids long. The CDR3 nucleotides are TGCGCCAGCAGCTGGGTTGGAGCTGAAGCTTTCTTT. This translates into CASSWVGAEAFF.

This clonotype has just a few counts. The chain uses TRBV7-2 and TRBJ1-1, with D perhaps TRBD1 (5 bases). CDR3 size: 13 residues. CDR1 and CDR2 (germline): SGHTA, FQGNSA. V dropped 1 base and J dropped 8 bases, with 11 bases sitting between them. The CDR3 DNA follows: TGTGCCAGCAGCTTAGAGGTTGGGGGAGAAGCTTTCTTT. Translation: CASSLEVGGEAFF.

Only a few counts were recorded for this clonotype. CDR3 nucleotide sequence: TGTGCCAGCAGCCTATGGACGGCTTCAAATTCACCCCTCCACTTT. Translated, it gives CASSLWTASNSPLHF. The genes are TRBV14 and TRBJ1-6; D is unresolved. Germline loops: CDR1 SGHDN, CDR2 FVKESK. Trimming removed 4 bases from V and 7 bases from J, with 14 bases in between. This CDR3 contains 15 residues.

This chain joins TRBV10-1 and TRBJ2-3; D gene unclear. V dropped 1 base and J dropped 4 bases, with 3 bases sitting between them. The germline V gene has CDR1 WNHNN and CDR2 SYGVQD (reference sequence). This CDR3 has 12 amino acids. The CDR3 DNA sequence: TGCGCCAGCAGTGAGTGGCCAGATACGCAGTATTTT. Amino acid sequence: CASSEWPDTQYF.

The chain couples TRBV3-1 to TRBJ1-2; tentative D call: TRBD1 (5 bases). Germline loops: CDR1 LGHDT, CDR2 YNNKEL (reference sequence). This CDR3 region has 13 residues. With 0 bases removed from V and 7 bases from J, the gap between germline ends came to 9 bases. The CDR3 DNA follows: TGTGCCAGCAGCCAAGACCAGGGATTTGGCTACACCTTC. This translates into CASSQDQGFGYTF.

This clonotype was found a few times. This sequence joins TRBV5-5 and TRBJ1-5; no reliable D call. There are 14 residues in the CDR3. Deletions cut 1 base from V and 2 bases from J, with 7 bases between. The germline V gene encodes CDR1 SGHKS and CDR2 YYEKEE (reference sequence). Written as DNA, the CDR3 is TGTGCCAGCAGCTTGAAGGCAGGCAATCAGCCCCAGCATTTT. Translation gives CASSLKAGNQPQHF.

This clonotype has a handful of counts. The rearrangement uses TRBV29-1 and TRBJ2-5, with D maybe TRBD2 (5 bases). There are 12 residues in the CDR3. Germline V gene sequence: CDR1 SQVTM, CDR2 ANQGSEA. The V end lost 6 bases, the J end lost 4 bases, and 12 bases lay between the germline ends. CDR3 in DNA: TGCAGCGTCCGGACTTTCCCAGAGACCCAGTACTTC. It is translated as CSVRTFPETQYF.

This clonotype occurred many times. The CDR3 nucleotides are TGCGCCAGCAGCCGCCGGGACCATAATTCACCCCTCCACTTT. It encodes CASSRRDHNSPLHF. The V gene is TRBV5-1, the J gene TRBJ1-6; D might be TRBD1 (5 bases). Germline V gene data show CDR1 as SGHRS and CDR2 as YFSETQ. CDR3 length: 14 amino acids. V gave up 4 bases and J gave up 5 bases, with 10 bases separating them.

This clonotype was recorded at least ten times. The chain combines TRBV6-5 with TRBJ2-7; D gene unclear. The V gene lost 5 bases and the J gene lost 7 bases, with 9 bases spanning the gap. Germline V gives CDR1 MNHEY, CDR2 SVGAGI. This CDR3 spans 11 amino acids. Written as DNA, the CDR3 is TGTGCCAGCAGTAAGGGTAAAGAGCAGTACGTC. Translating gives CASSKGKEQYV.

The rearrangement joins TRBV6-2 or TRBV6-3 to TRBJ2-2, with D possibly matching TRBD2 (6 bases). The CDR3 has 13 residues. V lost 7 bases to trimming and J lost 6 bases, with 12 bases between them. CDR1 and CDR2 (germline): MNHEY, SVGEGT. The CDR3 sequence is CASTWGVAGELFF. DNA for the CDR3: TGTGCCAGCACCTGGGGGGTAGCCGGGGAGCTGTTTTTT.

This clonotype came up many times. Here the CDR3 DNA reads TGTGCCAGCAGCTTGTTGGCAACAGGCCCGACAAATGAGCAGTTCTTC. Translated, it gives CASSLLATGPTNEQFF. V and J are TRBV5-5 and TRBJ2-1; possibly TRBD1 for D (5 bases). Germline assignment: CDR1 SGHKS and CDR2 YYEKEE (reference sequence). The CDR3 is 16 amino acids. Trimming took off 1 base at V and 7 bases at J, with 18 bases between the two ends.

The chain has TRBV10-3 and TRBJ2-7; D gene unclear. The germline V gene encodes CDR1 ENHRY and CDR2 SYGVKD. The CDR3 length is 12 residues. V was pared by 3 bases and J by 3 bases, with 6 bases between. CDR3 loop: CAISEEDYEQYV. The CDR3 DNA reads TGTGCCATCAGTGAAGAAGACTACGAGCAGTACGTC.

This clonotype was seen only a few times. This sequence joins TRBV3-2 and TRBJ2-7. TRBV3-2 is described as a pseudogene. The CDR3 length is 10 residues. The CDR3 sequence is CATRGGEQYV. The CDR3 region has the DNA TGTGCCACCCGAGGTGGTGAGCAGTACGTC.